The sequence of this TCR beta chain was determined in a study of beta chain features in type 1 diabetes. Study-level findings and limits: Type 1 diabetes patients had TCRB CDR3s that were shorter (moderately but significantly so) in all four CD4+ subsets.

Investigators reverse transcribed all isolated RNA, so they sequenced expressed TCRB transcripts. The protocol was immunoSEQ multiplex PCR, while the TCRdb copy is restricted to in-frame clones and leaves out a portion. The sample lists 200,000 to 250,000 clones, roughly 13% seen once, with roughly 0.019% in the top ten. The V gene lost 3 bases and the J gene lost 12 bases, with 22 bases spanning the gap. The germline CDR1 and CDR2 sequences are SGHRS and YFSETQ. The CDR3 runs to 15 residues. A remark on this clone: As yet, its antigen is unknown.

The chain employs TRBV5-1 and TRBJ2-1, with D maybe TRBD1 (6 bases). The source material was naive CD4+ T cells from blood. The TCR sequence derives from a man aged 25 to 45 with type 1 diabetes. CDR3 amino acids: CASSSSGTGKEAQFF. The CDR3 region has the DNA TGCGCCAGCAGCTCGTCCGGCACAGGGAAAGAGGCGCAGTTCTTC.